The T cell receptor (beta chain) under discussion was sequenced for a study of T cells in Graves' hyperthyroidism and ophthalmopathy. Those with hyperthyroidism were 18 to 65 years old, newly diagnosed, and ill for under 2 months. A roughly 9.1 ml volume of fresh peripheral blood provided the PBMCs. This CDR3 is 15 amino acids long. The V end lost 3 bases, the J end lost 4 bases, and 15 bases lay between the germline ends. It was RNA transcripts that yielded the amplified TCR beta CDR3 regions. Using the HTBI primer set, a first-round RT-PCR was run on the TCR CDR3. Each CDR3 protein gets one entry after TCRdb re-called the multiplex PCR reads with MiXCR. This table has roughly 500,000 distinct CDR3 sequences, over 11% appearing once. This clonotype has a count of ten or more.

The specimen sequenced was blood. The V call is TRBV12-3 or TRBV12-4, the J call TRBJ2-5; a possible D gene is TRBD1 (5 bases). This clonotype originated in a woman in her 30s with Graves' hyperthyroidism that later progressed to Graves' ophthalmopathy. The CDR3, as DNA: TGTGCCAGCAGTTTGTTATTAGGGGTGGGAGAGACCCAGTACTTC. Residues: CASSLLLGVGETQYF.